Reported below is one T cell receptor (beta chain). Its antigen is not identified. The whole isolated RNA underwent reverse transcription, so sequencing captured expressed TCRB transcripts. Profiling relied on immunoSEQ multiplex PCR, and the TCRdb table lists in-frame clones only, not all of them. This table holds 300,000 to 400,000 clones, 9.6% found once. This specimen belongs to a study of beta chain features in type 1 diabetes. Study-level background: The study found patients and healthy donors alike in age, gender and cell yields.

General observations from the study: Equally in patients and controls, PCR might preferentially amplify shorter templates. TCRB CDR3 length was moderately but significantly reduced in all four CD4+ subsets of Type 1 diabetes patients.

V shed 6 bases and J 6 bases; nucleotides not matched to a gene: 8. This CDR3 spans 15 amino acids. CDR1 MNHEY and CDR2 SMNVEV come from the germline V gene (reference sequence). The chain links TRBV27 to TRBJ2-1, with TRBD1 identical over 10 bases. The sample comprised central memory CD4+ T cells from blood. This clonotype originated in a man under 40 with type 1 diabetes. CDR3 sequence (DNA): TGTGCCAGCAGAAACCGGGACAGGGGTGGCAATGAGCAGTTCTTC. Translation: CASRNRDRGGNEQFF.